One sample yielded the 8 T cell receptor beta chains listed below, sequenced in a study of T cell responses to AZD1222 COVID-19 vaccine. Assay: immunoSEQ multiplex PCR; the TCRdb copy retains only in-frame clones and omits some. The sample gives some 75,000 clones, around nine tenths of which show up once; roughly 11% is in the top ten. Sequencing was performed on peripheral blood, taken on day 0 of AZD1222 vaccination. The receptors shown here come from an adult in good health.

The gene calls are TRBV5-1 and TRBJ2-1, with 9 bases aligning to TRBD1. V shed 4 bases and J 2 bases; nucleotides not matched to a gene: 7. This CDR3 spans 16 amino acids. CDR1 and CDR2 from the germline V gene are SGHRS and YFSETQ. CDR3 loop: CASSPTWTGAYNEQFF. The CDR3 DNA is TGCGCCAGCAGCCCTACCTGGACAGGGGCCTACAATGAGCAGTTCTTC.

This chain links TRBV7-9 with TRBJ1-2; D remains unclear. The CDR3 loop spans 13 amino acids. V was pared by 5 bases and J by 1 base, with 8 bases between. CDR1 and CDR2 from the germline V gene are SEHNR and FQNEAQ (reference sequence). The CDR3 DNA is TGTGCCAGCAGCCCGGCCCATAACTATGGCTACACCTTC. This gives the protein CASSPAHNYGYTF.

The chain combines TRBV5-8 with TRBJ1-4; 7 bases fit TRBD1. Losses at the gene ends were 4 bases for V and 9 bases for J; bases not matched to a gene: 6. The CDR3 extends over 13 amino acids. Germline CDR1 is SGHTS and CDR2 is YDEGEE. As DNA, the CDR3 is TGTGCCAGCAGCACAGGGGAAGGGAAAAAACTGTTTTTT. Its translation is CASSTGEGKKLFF.

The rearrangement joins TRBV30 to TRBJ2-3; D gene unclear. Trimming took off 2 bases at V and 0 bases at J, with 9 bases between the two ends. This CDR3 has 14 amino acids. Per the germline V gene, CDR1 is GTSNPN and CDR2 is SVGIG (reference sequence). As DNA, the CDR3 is TGTGCCTGGAGTAGTGGGTTTAGCACAGATACGCAGTATTTT. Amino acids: CAWSSGFSTDTQYF.

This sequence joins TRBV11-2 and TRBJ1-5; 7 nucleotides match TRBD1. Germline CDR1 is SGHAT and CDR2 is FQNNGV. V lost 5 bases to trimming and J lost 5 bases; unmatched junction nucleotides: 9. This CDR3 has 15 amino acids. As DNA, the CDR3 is TGTGCCAGCAGCCAAACCGGGACAGCAGATCAGCCCCAGCATTTT. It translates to CASSQTGTADQPQHF.

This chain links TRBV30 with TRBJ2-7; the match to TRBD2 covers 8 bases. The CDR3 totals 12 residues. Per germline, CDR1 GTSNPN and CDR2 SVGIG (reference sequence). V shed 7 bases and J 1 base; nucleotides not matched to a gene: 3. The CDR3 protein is CASSGGSYEQYF. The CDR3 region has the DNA TGTGCCTCCTCGGGGGGGTCCTACGAGCAGTACTTC.

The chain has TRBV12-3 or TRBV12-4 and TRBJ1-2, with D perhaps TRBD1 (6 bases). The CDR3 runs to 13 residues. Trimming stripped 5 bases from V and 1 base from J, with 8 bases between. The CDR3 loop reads CASSVDSNYGYTF. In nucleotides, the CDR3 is TGTGCCAGCAGTGTGGACAGTAACTATGGCTACACCTTC.

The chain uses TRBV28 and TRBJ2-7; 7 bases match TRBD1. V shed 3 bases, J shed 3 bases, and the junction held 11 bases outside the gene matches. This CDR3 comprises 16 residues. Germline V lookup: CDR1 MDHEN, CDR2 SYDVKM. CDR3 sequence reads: CASSFTKGQLDYEQYF. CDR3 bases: TGTGCCAGCAGTTTTACTAAGGGACAGTTAGACTACGAGCAGTACTTC. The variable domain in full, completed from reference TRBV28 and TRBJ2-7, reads DVKVTQSSRYLVKRTGEKVFLECVQDMDHENMFWYRQDPGLGLRLIYFSYDVKMKEKGDIPEGYSVSREKKERFSLILESASTNQTSMYLCASSFTKGQLDYEQYFGPGTRLTVT.